The next 29 T cell receptor beta chains were all read from a single sample in a study of blood T cell repertoires in COVID-19. Sequencing used immunoSEQ multiplex PCR; TCRdb keeps in-frame clones, though not all of them. The sample shows over 85,000 clones, approximately 87% of them seen only once. Sequences were obtained from peripheral blood. All receptors come from a human donor in a cohort sampled during active COVID-19.

J is TRBJ2-1 and V is TRBV2; 15 nucleotides line up with TRBD2. The CDR3 contains 16 residues. In germline, CDR1 is SNHLY, CDR2 FYNNEI. V was pared by 8 bases and J by 1 base, with 3 bases of the junction left unmatched. The CDR3 sequence is CASPGTSGRSYNEQFF. CDR3 nucleotide sequence: TGTGCCAGCCCCGGGACTAGCGGGAGGTCCTACAATGAGCAGTTCTTC.

The rearrangement uses TRBV28 and TRBJ2-1; D is undetermined. Trimming shortened V by 10 bases and J by 9 bases, and 13 bases separated the two germline ends. CDR1 MDHEN and CDR2 SYDVKM come from the germline V gene. The CDR3 is 11 amino acids. The CDR3 here is CATWLTREQFF. CDR3 sequence (DNA): TGTGCCACCTGGCTCACCCGTGAGCAGTTCTTC.

This rearrangement joins TRBV3-1 (or the pseudogene TRBV3-2) to TRBJ1-2, with D possibly matching TRBD1 (5 bases). The CDR3 loop spans 15 amino acids. The germline CDR1 and CDR2 sequences are LGHDT and YNNKEL (reference sequence). V was pared by 4 bases and J by 7 bases, with 19 bases between. CDR3 DNA sequence: TGTGCCAGCAGCCCCCCTAACACGGGGGTGAGTGGCTACACCTTC. It is translated as CASSPPNTGVSGYTF.

The chain is built from TRBV27 and TRBJ1-4; no firm D call. From germline, CDR1 is MNHEY and CDR2 SMNVEV (reference sequence). This CDR3 spans 14 amino acids. V was pared by 5 bases and J by 6 bases, with 13 bases between. This CDR3 is CASSQEWADEKLFF. The CDR3 DNA follows: TGTGCCAGCAGTCAAGAGTGGGCAGATGAAAAACTGTTTTTT.

V is TRBV5-6 and J is TRBJ1-2; 9 bases are shared with TRBD1. With 5 bases clipped from V and 7 bases from J, the junction kept 6 bases outside the gene matches. Germline loops: CDR1 SGHDT, CDR2 YYEEEE. The CDR3 is 13 amino acids. The chain's CDR3 is CASREQGAGGYTF. As DNA, the CDR3 is TGTGCCAGCAGAGAACAGGGGGCGGGTGGCTACACCTTC.

In this sample, this clone turned up once. This chain connects TRBV7-2 to TRBJ2-1; tentative D call: TRBD2 (6 bases). The CDR3 consists of 14 residues. V dropped 6 bases and J dropped 5 bases, with 14 bases sitting between them. Germline V gives CDR1 SGHTA, CDR2 FQGNSA. DNA for the CDR3: TGTGCCAGCAGGACGGGACTCCATGACAATGAGCAGTTCTTC. Its translation is CASRTGLHDNEQFF. Based on the CDR3 plus reference TRBV7-2 and TRBJ2-1, the full variable domain is GAGVSQSPSNKVTEKGKDVELRCDPISGHTALYWYRQSLGQGLEFLIYFQGNSAPDKSGLPSDRFSAERTGGSVSTLTIQRTQQEDSAVYLCASRTGLHDNEQFFGPGTRLTVL.

The gene calls are TRBV7-8 and TRBJ1-1; unclear D gene. The CDR3 sequence is 15 residues long. Germline V gene data show CDR1 as SGHVS and CDR2 as FQNEAQ. V was shortened by 1 base and J by 1 base, with 10 bases between the two germline ends. The CDR3 DNA is TGTGCCAGCAGCTTAGATCCGTTCTCGAACACTGAAGCTTTCTTT. Translating it yields CASSLDPFSNTEAFF.

The CDR3, as DNA: TGCGCCAGCAGCCCTTCGACATCCCACTACGAGCAGTACTTC. This translates into CASSPSTSHYEQYF. The J gene is TRBJ2-7, the V gene TRBV10-1; D unresolved. The germline gives CDR1 WNHNN, CDR2 SYGVQD (reference sequence). The CDR3 is 14 residues long. Between the trimmed V and J ends, which lost 6 bases and 3 bases, there was a span of 15 bases.

CDR3 nucleotides: TGTGCCAGCAGTACATTACAGGGGAAGAATTCACCCCTCCACTTT. It is translated as CASSTLQGKNSPLHF. This chain links TRBV6-5 with TRBJ1-6, with 7 nucleotides matching TRBD1. The V gene's germline CDR1 is MNHEY and CDR2 SVGAGI. The CDR3 is made up of 15 amino acids. J lost 7 bases, V lost 5 bases, and 8 bases had no gene match.

This chain links TRBV5-1 with TRBJ2-7; 8 bases fit TRBD1. V dropped 1 base and J dropped 0; count of bases not matched to a gene: 3. Germline V gene data show CDR1 as SGHRS and CDR2 as YFSETQ. There are 15 residues in the CDR3. The CDR3 nucleotides are TGCGCCAGCAGCTTGACGGACAGGGCCTCCTACGAGCAGTACTTC. Protein product: CASSLTDRASYEQYF.

The rearrangement uses TRBV5-1 and TRBJ2-3; 9 nucleotides line up with TRBD2. Germline V gene lookup returns CDR1 SGHRS and CDR2 YFSETQ. CDR3 length equals 16 residues. Losses at the gene ends were 0 bases for V and 4 bases for J; bases not matched to a gene: 6. The CDR3: CASSLVSGGGADTQYF. The CDR3 region has the DNA TGCGCCAGCAGCTTGGTTAGCGGGGGAGGGGCAGATACGCAGTATTTT.

The V call is TRBV28, the J call TRBJ2-3; D gene ambiguous. Trimming took 6 bases from V and 5 from J, leaving 18 bases between them. The CDR3 runs to 15 residues. The germline V gene encodes CDR1 MDHEN and CDR2 SYDVKM. In DNA, the CDR3 is TGTGCCAGCAGCCACACCTGGGCTTCCGGAGATACGCAGTATTTT. Translated: CASSHTWASGDTQYF.

The J gene is TRBJ2-1, the V gene TRBV2, with 7 bases that match TRBD1. V was pared by 7 bases and J by 6 bases, with 12 bases of the junction left unmatched. This CDR3 is 15 amino acids long. CDR1 and CDR2 from the germline V gene are SNHLY and FYNNEI. CDR3 sequence: CASIAGTVVFNEQFF. The CDR3 bases are TGTGCCAGCATTGCCGGGACAGTGGTATTCAATGAGCAGTTCTTC.

This chain joins TRBV6-2 or TRBV6-3 and TRBJ1-2, with a possible D match to TRBD1 (5 bases). V lost 3 bases and J lost 10, with 9 bases in between. Germline CDR1 and CDR2: MNHEY and SVGEGT. This CDR3 has 11 residues. CDR3 nucleotide sequence: TGTGCCAGCAGTTATAACAGGAACTACACCTTC. Translating gives CASSYNRNYTF.

J is TRBJ2-7 and V is TRBV2; 12 bases match TRBD2. Germline CDR1 reads SNHLY; CDR2 reads FYNNEI. The CDR3 runs 15 residues. J was trimmed by 4 bases and V by 1 base; bases with no gene match: 2. This CDR3 is CASSEGLAGVYEQYF. CDR3 coding DNA: TGTGCCAGCAGTGAAGGACTAGCGGGAGTATACGAGCAGTACTTC.

The CDR3 nucleotides are TGCGCCAGCAGCACCGGACAGAATGAAAAACTGTTTTTT. Amino acid sequence: CASSTGQNEKLFF. This sequence joins TRBV5-1 and TRBJ1-4; D might be TRBD1 (6 bases). CDR1 and CDR2 from the germline V gene are SGHRS and YFSETQ. V was cut by 4 bases and J by 5 bases, with 9 bases left in between. This CDR3 comprises 13 residues.

This clone was picked up one time. The J gene is TRBJ1-2, the V gene TRBV28, with 8 bases lining up with TRBD1. Germline assignment: CDR1 MDHEN and CDR2 SYDVKM. V shed 4 bases, J shed 1 base, and the junction held 5 bases outside the gene matches. The CDR3 is 15 residues long. The CDR3: CASSSPGQDNYGYTF. CDR3 bases: TGTGCCAGCAGTTCCCCGGGACAGGATAACTATGGCTACACCTTC.

This clone has just one count. The chain links TRBV19 to TRBJ1-1; the match to TRBD1 covers 8 bases. Germline CDR1 reads LNHDA; CDR2 reads SQIVND (reference sequence). This CDR3 region has 17 residues. The junction had 14 bases not matched to a gene; V was cut back by 5 bases and J by 3 bases. This chain's CDR3 is CASSARNRGYYYTEAFF. CDR3 DNA: TGTGCCAGTAGTGCGAGAAACAGGGGGTATTATTACACTGAAGCTTTCTTT.

The genes are TRBV27 and TRBJ1-4; 8 bases align to TRBD1. Germline CDR1 is MNHEY and CDR2 is SMNVEV (reference sequence). After removal of 6 bases from V and 3 bases from J, the junction contained 3 bases not matched to a gene. This CDR3 contains 14 residues. The CDR3 region is CASRKQGANEKLFF. CDR3 bases: TGTGCCAGCAGGAAACAGGGGGCTAATGAAAAACTGTTTTTT.

J is TRBJ1-2 and V is TRBV19; D remains unclear. The CDR3 spans 12 residues. V lost 7 bases and J 4 bases, leaving 10 bases between the germline ends. Germline assignment: CDR1 LNHDA and CDR2 SQIVND (reference sequence). The CDR3 protein is CASNAAVYGYTF. In nucleotides, the CDR3 is TGTGCCAGTAACGCGGCAGTCTATGGCTACACCTTC. Full variable domain (outside the CDR3, taken from reference TRBV19 and TRBJ1-2): DGGITQSPKYLFRKEGQNVTLSCEQNLNHDAMYWYRQDPGQGLRLIYYSQIVNDFQKGDIAEGYSVSREKKESFPLTVTSAQKNPTAFYLCASNAAVYGYTFGSGTRLTVV.

This clone was counted a single time. This chain connects TRBV25-1 to TRBJ1-6; D unresolved. The V gene's germline CDR1 is MGHDK and CDR2 SYGVNS. Trimming shortened V by 1 base and J by 7 bases, and 11 bases separated the two germline ends. The CDR3 spans 15 residues. The CDR3 region is CASSESGVLNSPLHF. CDR3 in DNA: TGTGCCAGCAGTGAATCCGGGGTCTTAAATTCACCCCTCCACTTT.

This clone was picked up a small number of times. The chain joins TRBV5-1 to TRBJ2-1; 14 nucleotides align to TRBD2. CDR1 and CDR2 (germline): SGHRS, YFSETQ. The CDR3 spans 18 residues. Trimming at V came to 0 bases and at J to 8 bases, leaving 10 bases not matched to a gene. CDR3 DNA sequence: TGCGCCAGCAGCTTGGGACTGGGACTAGCGGGAGACATGTATGAGCAGTTCTTC. Protein sequence: CASSLGLGLAGDMYEQFF.

V usage is TRBV10-2 and J usage is TRBJ2-3, with 9 bases identical to TRBD2. The germline gives CDR1 WSHSY, CDR2 SAAADI. The CDR3 runs to 15 residues. V shed 3 bases, J shed 5 bases, and the junction held 6 bases outside the gene matches. The CDR3 bases are TGCGCCAGCAGTGATGTGCGGGGGGGCGAAGATACGCAGTATTTT. It codes for CASSDVRGGEDTQYF.

This chain joins TRBV11-2 and TRBJ2-4, with TRBD1 as a possible D gene (6 bases). The CDR3 is made up of 15 amino acids. Germline V gives CDR1 SGHAT, CDR2 FQNNGV. V was clipped by 1 base and J by 6 bases, with 13 bases between them. The CDR3 nucleotides read TGTGCCAGCAGCTTAGTAGGGGGAGTATCAAACATTCAGTACTTC. It is translated as CASSLVGGVSNIQYF.

The chain has TRBV7-9 and TRBJ2-5; 10 positions match TRBD2. J gave up 7 bases and V 0 bases, and 5 bases lay outside the gene matches. This CDR3 has 15 residues. CDR1 and CDR2 (germline): SEHNR, FQNEAQ (reference sequence). CDR3 amino acids: CASSLAGTSVVTQYF. DNA of the CDR3: TGTGCCAGCAGCTTAGCCGGGACTAGCGTGGTGACCCAGTACTTC.

V is TRBV14 and J is TRBJ2-7; a weak D match, TRBD1 (6 bases). Germline V gene sequence: CDR1 SGHDN, CDR2 FVKESK. V lost 5 bases and J lost 2, with 16 bases in between. The CDR3 runs to 15 residues. CDR3 sequence: CASSRDTGATYEQYF. The CDR3 DNA follows: TGTGCCAGCAGCAGGGACACCGGGGCTACCTACGAGCAGTACTTC.

The chain links TRBV5-5 to TRBJ2-5; D is perhaps TRBD2 (5 bases). Germline CDR1 and CDR2: SGHKS and YYEKEE (reference sequence). Trimming cost V 0 bases and J 2 bases, with 11 bases left between them. This CDR3 is 15 amino acids long. CDR3 loop: CASSLGEGRQETQYF. Written as DNA, the CDR3 is TGTGCCAGCAGCTTGGGAGAGGGCAGACAAGAGACCCAGTACTTC.

The table lists this clone with a few counts. This CDR3 reads CASGLTGVQPQHF. CDR3 nucleotide sequence: TGTGCCAGCGGCCTTACAGGGGTTCAGCCCCAGCATTTT. V gene TRBV6-5 combines with J gene TRBJ1-5, with TRBD1 matching over 7 bases. Germline CDR1 reads MNHEY; CDR2 reads SVGAGI. This CDR3 comprises 13 residues. The V and J ends lost 8 bases and 6 bases, in that order; junction bases with no gene match: 7.

The chain recombines TRBV7-2 with TRBJ1-6; 8 nucleotides agree with TRBD1. The CDR3 runs 16 residues. CDR1 is SGHTA and CDR2 is FQGNSA in the germline V gene. V was pared by 5 bases and J by 2 bases, with 5 bases of the junction left unmatched. CDR3 DNA sequence: TGTGCCAGCAGCCCCGGACAGGGAGCCTATAATTCACCCCTCCACTTT. The encoded protein is CASSPGQGAYNSPLHF.